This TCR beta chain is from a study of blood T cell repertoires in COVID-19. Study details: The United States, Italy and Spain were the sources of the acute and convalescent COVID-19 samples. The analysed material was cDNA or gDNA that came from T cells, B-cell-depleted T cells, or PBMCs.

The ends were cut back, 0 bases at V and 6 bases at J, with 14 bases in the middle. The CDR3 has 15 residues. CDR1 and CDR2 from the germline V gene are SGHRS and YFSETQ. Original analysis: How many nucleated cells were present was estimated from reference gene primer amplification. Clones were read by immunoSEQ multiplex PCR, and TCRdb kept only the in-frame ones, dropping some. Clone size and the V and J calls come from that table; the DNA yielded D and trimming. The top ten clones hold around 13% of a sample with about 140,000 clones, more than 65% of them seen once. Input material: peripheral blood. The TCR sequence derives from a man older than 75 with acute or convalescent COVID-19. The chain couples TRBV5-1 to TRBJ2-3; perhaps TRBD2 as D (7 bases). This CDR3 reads CASSLDSGGQDTQYF. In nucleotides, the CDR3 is TGCGCCAGCAGCTTGGATTCGGGGGGCCAGGATACGCAGTATTTT.